The 5 T cell receptor beta chains given below trace back to one sample, sequenced in a study of CD8+CD57+ T cells in acquired aplastic anemia. In patients chosen for sequencing, flow cytometry had shown CD8+CD57+ cell expansion. Profiling that covered TCR beta VDJ and CDR3 relied on genomic DNA as its template. TCRdb recomputed calls from the reads with MiXCR, one row per CDR3 protein. Of under 200,000 distinct CDR3 sequences in the sample, roughly half are singletons; the top ten hold 1.8%. The specimen sequenced was sorted CD4+, CD8+, or CD8+CD57+ T cells (not recorded which) from PBMCs. The receptors were gathered from a human donor with aplastic anemia.

This chain connects TRBV19 to TRBJ2-2, with D hard to call. Trimming removed 4 bases at V and 8 bases at J, with 5 bases between. Germline assignment: CDR1 LNHDA and CDR2 SQIVND (reference sequence). The CDR3 length is 11 residues. In DNA form, the CDR3 reads TGTGCCAGTAGTAAAGGTGGGGAGCTGTTTTTT. It encodes CASSKGGELFF.

This clonotype was seen many times. This chain connects TRBV7-2 to TRBJ1-6; the match to TRBD1 covers 8 bases. The ends lost 4 bases at V and 7 bases at J; junction bases unmatched: 6. The CDR3 is made up of 15 amino acids. In germline, CDR1 is SGHTA, CDR2 FQGNSA. The CDR3 spells CASSSNRDRNSPLHF. DNA of the CDR3: TGTGCCAGCAGCTCCAACCGGGACAGGAATTCACCCCTCCACTTT.

V usage is TRBV2 and J usage is TRBJ2-2; a weak D match, TRBD1 (5 bases). V lost 6 bases and J 1 base, leaving 12 bases between the germline ends. CDR1 and CDR2 from the germline V gene are SNHLY and FYNNEI. The CDR3 consists of 15 residues. Here the CDR3 reads CASSARAGNTGELFF. Written as DNA, the CDR3 is TGTGCCAGCAGCGCCAGGGCCGGGAACACCGGGGAGCTGTTTTTT.

The chain is built from TRBV5-6 and TRBJ2-2; the D is unclear. This CDR3 contains 15 residues. The ends were cut back, 3 bases at V and 6 bases at J, with 15 bases in the middle. Per the germline V gene, CDR1 is SGHDT and CDR2 is YYEEEE. In DNA form, the CDR3 reads TGTGCCAGCAGCTATTGGATCAGCTATGCCGGGGAGCTGTTTTTT. Protein product: CASSYWISYAGELFF.

About this clonotype: The CDR3 does not close with the conserved phenylalanine or tryptophan, likely indicating a read error. The rearrangement uses TRBV10-3 and TRBJ2-3; 11 bases are a match to TRBD2. The CDR3 sequence is 15 residues long. V was clipped by 6 bases and J by 0 bases; unmatched bases: 2. Germline V CDR1 and CDR2: ENHRY, SYGVKD. CDR3 amino acids: CAIRPSGGSTDTQYS. The CDR3 DNA reads TGTGCCATCAGACCTAGCGGGGGGAGCACAGATACGCAGTATTCT.